The 14 T cell receptor beta chains below all came from one sample that was sequenced in a study of blood T cells in healthy people across ages. Primed by a sample-barcoded 5' primer and a J-beta primer mix, a second PCR proceeded for about 6 to 12 cycles. Each CDR3 protein gets one entry after TCRdb re-called the 5' RACE reads with MiXCR. The sample carries some 880,000 distinct CDR3 sequences, 36% recorded once. What was sequenced was blood. The receptor set was obtained from a young man in good health.

This clonotype was seen only a few times. V is TRBV6-6 and J is TRBJ1-2, with 9 bases identical to TRBD1. The CDR3 covers 14 residues. V lost 6 bases and J lost 4; bases outside the gene matches: 6. From germline, CDR1 is MNHNY and CDR2 SVGAGI (reference sequence). In nucleotides, the CDR3 is TGTGCCAGCAGGATGGGACAGGGCGTCTATGGCTACACCTTC. It is translated as CASRMGQGVYGYTF.

This clonotype appeared a few times. For the CDR3, the DNA is TGCAGTGCTAGGGCAAACGTGGGGGGCGAAACCGGGGAGCTGTTTTTT. Amino acids: CSARANVGGETGELFF. The V call is TRBV20-1, the J call TRBJ2-2; D is possibly TRBD1 or TRBD2 (6 bases each). This CDR3 is built from 16 residues. The V and J ends lost 3 bases and 5 bases respectively, with 19 bases between them. The germline CDR1 and CDR2 sequences are DFQATT and SNEGSKA (reference sequence).

This clonotype was seen repeatedly, ten times or more. The V gene is TRBV4-3, the J gene TRBJ2-3; tentatively, D is TRBD2 (5 bases). With 0 bases removed from V and 5 bases from J, the gap between germline ends came to 9 bases. Germline CDR1 and CDR2: LGHNA and YSLEER. The CDR3 length is 14 residues. The CDR3 coding sequence is TGCGCCAGCAGCCAAGACGAGGGCAGAGATACGCAGTATTTT. Protein: CASSQDEGRDTQYF.

The chain links TRBV7-2 to TRBJ2-4, with a weak D call TRBD2 (6 bases). The J call may be in error: the DNA end matches TRBJ2-5 better. Germline CDR1 and CDR2: SGHTA and FQGNSA. The CDR3 length is 15 residues. CDR3 coding DNA: TGTGCCAGCAGCTTAGCTGGGGGACTTGAAGAGACCCAGTACTTC. As protein: CASSLAGGLEETQYF.

This clonotype was counted at least ten times. The chain combines TRBV6-1 with TRBJ2-7; tentative D call: TRBD2 (5 bases). Germline V gene data show CDR1 as MNHNS and CDR2 as SASEGT. Between the trimmed V and J ends, which lost 3 bases and 0 bases, there was a span of 9 bases. The CDR3 is made up of 14 amino acids. CDR3 DNA: TGTGCCAGCAGTGACCCGGGGAACTCCTACGAGCAGTACTTC. It is translated as CASSDPGNSYEQYF.

A remark on this clonotype: A much larger clone sits a single nucleotide away, making a read error possible. J is TRBJ2-7 and V is TRBV6-2 or TRBV6-3, with 7 bases aligning to TRBD2. The J segment lost 5 bases and the V segment lost 5 bases, leaving 3 bases of the junction unmatched. Per germline, CDR1 MNHEY and CDR2 SVGEGT. This CDR3 contains 12 residues. The CDR3 coding sequence is TGTGCCAGCAGTCCGCGGGAGCACGAGCAGTACTTC. The encoded protein is CASSPREHEQYF.

This clonotype was recorded many times. The rearrangement links TRBV5-1 to TRBJ1-2, with D tentatively TRBD1 (5 bases). Germline V gives CDR1 SGHRS, CDR2 YFSETQ. This CDR3 contains 16 residues. V lost 0 bases and J lost 4, with 16 bases in between. The CDR3 sequence is CASSLGIQAGAYGYTF. DNA for the CDR3: TGCGCCAGCAGCTTGGGAATCCAGGCCGGGGCCTATGGCTACACCTTC.

About this clonotype itself: Relative to the germline gene, one junction end is altered; a read error may explain this. This rearrangement joins TRBV29-1 to TRBJ1-4; no clear D. In germline, CDR1 is SQVTM, CDR2 ANQGSEA. This CDR3 region has 13 residues. CDR3 loop: CSAAGLGNEELFF. The CDR3 DNA reads TGCAGCGCGGCCGGACTGGGAAATGAAGAACTGTTTTTT.

The CDR3 region has the DNA TGCAGTGCTAGAGCTTGGGACAGGTTGGAGACCCAGTACTTC. It encodes CSARAWDRLETQYF. The rearrangement uses TRBV20-1 and TRBJ2-5; 8 positions match TRBD1. Trimming took 1 base from V and 5 from J; bases not matched to a gene: 6. The CDR3 sequence is 14 residues long. Per the germline V gene, CDR1 is DFQATT and CDR2 is SNEGSKA (reference sequence).

Concerning this clonotype: The junction differs from germline at one of its ends, possibly a read error. This chain uses TRBV4-2 with TRBJ1-1; 7 bases are shared with TRBD1. Germline lookup yields CDR1 LGHNA and CDR2 YNFKEQ. The CDR3 length is 14 residues. CDR3 coding DNA: TGTGCCGGCAGCCCAGGTAGGGGGCAAACTGAAGCTTTCTTT. Its protein is CAGSPGRGQTEAFF.

The chain carries TRBV28 and TRBJ1-4, with TRBD1 identical over 10 bases. Trimming removed 5 bases from V and 3 bases from J; junction bases left unmatched: 12. CDR1 and CDR2 from the germline V gene are MDHEN and SYDVKM. The CDR3 loop spans 18 amino acids. The CDR3 DNA reads as TGTGCCAGCAGTCCCCCGGGACAGGGGAGTTTGTCTAATGAAAAACTGTTTTTT. Protein: CASSPPGQGSLSNEKLFF.

This chain links TRBV13 with TRBJ1-2, with 7 bases matching TRBD1. The CDR3 runs to 16 residues. Trimming took 5 bases from V and 0 from J; bases not matched to a gene: 9. Germline V gene sequence: CDR1 PRHDT, CDR2 FYEKMQ (reference sequence). For the CDR3, the DNA is TGTGCCAGCAGCCCTGGACAGGCGTTAGCTAACTATGGCTACACCTTC. It translates to CASSPGQALANYGYTF.

Points on this clonotype: One end of the junction does not line up with germline, which may come from a read error. CDR3 region: CGWTVLEAQYF. CDR3 DNA: TGCGGGTGGACAGTTTTAGAGGCCCAGTACTTC. The V call is TRBV20-1, the J call TRBJ2-5, with D maybe TRBD1 (6 bases). The germline V gene encodes CDR1 DFQATT and CDR2 SNEGSKA (reference sequence). This CDR3 is 11 amino acids long.

Concerning this clonotype itself: Being one base from a much bigger clone, this may be a read error. The gene calls are TRBV12-3 or TRBV12-4 and TRBJ2-5, with TRBD2 matching over 9 bases. This CDR3 contains 15 residues. V dropped 3 bases and J dropped 11; count of bases not matched to a gene: 13. CDR3 sequence reads: CASSLREGIGNEQYF. The CDR3 DNA is TGTGCCAGCAGTTTGCGGGAGGGGATCGGCAATGAGCAGTACTTC.